This T cell receptor beta chain originates from a study of blood T cell repertoires in COVID-19. TCRdb keeps only in-frame clones here, not all; method: immunoSEQ multiplex PCR. The sample records 250,000 to 350,000 clones, just over 85% being singletons. This sequence originates from a woman in her 30s with active or convalescent COVID-19. Sequencing was done on a sample of peripheral blood.

The CDR3 here is CASSHLTPDRGARAFF. In DNA form, the CDR3 reads TGTGCCAGCAGCCACCTCACCCCCGACAGGGGGGCTAGGGCTTTCTTT. V is TRBV3-1 (or the pseudogene TRBV3-2) and J is TRBJ1-1; 9 bases line up with TRBD1. The CDR3 contains 16 residues. Germline V gives CDR1 LGHDT, CDR2 YNNKEL (reference sequence). The V gene end was trimmed by 3 bases and the J gene end by 11 bases; junction bases not matched to a gene: 16.